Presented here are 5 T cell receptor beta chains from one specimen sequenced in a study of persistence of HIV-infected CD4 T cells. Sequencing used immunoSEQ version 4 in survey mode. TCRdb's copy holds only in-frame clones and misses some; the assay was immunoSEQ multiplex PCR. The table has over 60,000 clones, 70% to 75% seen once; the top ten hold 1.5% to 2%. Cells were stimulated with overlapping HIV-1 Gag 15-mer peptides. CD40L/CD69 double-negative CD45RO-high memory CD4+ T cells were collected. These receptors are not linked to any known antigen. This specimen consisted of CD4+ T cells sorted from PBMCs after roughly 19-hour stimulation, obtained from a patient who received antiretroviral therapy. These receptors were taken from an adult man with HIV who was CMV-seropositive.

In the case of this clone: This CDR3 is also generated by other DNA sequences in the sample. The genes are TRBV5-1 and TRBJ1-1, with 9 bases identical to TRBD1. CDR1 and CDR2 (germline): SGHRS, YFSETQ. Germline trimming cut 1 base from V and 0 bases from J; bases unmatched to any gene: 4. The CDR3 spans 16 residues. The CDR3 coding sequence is TGCGCCAGCAGCTTGACGGGACAGGGAATGAACACTGAAGCTTTCTTT. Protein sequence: CASSLTGQGMNTEAFF.

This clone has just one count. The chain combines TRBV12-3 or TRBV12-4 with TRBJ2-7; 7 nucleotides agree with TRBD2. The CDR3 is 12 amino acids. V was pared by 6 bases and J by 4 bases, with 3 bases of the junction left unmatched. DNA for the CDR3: TGTGCCAGCAGGAGGGAGGGGTACGAGCAGTACTTC. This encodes CASRREGYEQYF.

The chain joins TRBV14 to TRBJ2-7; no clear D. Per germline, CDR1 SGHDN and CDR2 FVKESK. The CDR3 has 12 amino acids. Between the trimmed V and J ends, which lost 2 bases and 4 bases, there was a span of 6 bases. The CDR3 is CASSQSVYEQYF. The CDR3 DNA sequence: TGTGCCAGCAGCCAAAGTGTGTACGAGCAGTACTTC.

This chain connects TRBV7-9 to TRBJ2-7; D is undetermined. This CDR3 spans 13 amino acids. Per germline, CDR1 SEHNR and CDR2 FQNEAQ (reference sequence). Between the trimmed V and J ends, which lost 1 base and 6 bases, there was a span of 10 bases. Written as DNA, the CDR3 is TGTGCCAGCAGCTTAGAGCCCCGATCCGAGCAGTACTTC. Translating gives CASSLEPRSEQYF.

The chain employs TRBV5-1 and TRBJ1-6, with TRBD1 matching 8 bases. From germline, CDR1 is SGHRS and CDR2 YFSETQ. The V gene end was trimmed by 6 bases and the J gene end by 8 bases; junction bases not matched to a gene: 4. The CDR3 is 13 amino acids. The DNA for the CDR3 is TGCGCCAGCAAGGACAGGGATTATTCACCCCTCCACTTT. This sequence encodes CASKDRDYSPLHF. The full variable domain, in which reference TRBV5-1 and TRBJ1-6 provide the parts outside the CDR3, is KAGVTQTPRYLIKTRGQQVTLSCSPISGHRSVSWYQQTPGQGLQFLFEYFSETQRNKGNFPGRFSGRQFSNSRSEMNVSTLELGDSALYLCASKDRDYSPLHFGNGTRLTVT.